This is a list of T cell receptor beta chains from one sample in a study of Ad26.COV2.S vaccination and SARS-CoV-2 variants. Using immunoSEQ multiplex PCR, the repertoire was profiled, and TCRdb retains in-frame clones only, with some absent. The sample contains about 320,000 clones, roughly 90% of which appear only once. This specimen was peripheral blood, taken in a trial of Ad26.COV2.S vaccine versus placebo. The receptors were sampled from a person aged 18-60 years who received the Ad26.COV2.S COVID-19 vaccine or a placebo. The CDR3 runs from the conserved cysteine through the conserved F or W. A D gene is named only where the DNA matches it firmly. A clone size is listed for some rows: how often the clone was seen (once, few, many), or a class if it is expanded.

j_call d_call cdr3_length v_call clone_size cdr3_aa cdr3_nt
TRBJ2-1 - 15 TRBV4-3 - CASSQDGRTGDLLFF TGCGCCAGCAGCCAAGATGGGCGGACGGGGGATCTCCTGTTCTTC
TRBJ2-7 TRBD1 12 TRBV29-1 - CSATGQVYEQYF TGCAGCGCCACGGGACAGGTCTACGAGCAGTACTTC
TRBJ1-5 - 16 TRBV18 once CASSPPMGGGNQPQHF TGTGCCAGCTCACCACCGATGGGGGGGGGCAATCAGCCCCAGCATTTT
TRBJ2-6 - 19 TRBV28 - CASSLTGGRGASGANVLTF TGTGCCAGCAGTTTAACAGGCGGCAGGGGGGCCTCTGGGGCCAACGTCCTGACTTTC
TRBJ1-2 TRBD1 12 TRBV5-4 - CASRPTGVGYTF TGTGCCAGCAGGCCTACAGGGGTCGGCTACACCTTC
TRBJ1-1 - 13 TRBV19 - CASSMWANTEAFF TGTGCCAGTAGTATGTGGGCGAACACTGAAGCTTTCTTT
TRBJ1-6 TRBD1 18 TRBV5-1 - CASSLGFQGASYNSPLHF TGCGCCAGCAGCTTGGGATTCCAGGGGGCCTCCTATAATTCACCCCTCCACTTT
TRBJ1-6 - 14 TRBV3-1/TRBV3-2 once CASSQGGNNSPLHF TGTGCCAGCAGCCAAGGGGGGAATAATTCACCCCTCCACTTT
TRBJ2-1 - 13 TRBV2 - CASSVGSYNEQFF TGTGCCAGCAGTGTAGGTTCCTACAATGAGCAGTTCTTC
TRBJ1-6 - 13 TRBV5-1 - CASSLDWGSPLHF TGCGCCAGCAGCTTGGATTGGGGTTCACCCCTCCACTTT
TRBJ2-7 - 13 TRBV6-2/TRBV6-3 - CASSTAVAYEQYF TGTGCCAGCAGTACTGCAGTGGCCTACGAGCAGTACTTC
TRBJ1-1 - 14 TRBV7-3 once CASSQGRTDTEAFF TGTGCCAGCAGCCAGGGCCGGACTGACACTGAAGCTTTCTTT
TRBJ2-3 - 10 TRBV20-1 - CSAGEDTQYF TGCAGTGCGGGGGAGGATACGCAGTATTTT
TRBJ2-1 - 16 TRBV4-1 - CASSQEGRSSYNEQFF TGCGCCAGCAGCCAAGAAGGCCGCAGCTCCTACAATGAGCAGTTCTTC
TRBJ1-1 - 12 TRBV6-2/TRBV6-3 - CASSYPHLSAFF TGTGCCAGCAGTTACCCACATCTCTCGGCTTTCTTT
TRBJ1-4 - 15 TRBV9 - CASSVTGTINEKLFF TGTGCCAGCAGCGTGACCGGGACGATTAATGAAAAACTGTTTTTT
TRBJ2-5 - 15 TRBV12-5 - CASAPIRLSQETQYF TGTGCTAGTGCTCCCATACGGCTTTCTCAAGAGACCCAGTACTTC
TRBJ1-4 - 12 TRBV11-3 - CASSDSGEKLFF TGTGCCAGCAGCGATTCGGGCGAAAAACTGTTTTTT
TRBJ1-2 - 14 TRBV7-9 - CASSSSWRTYGYTF TGTGCCAGCAGCTCCTCCTGGAGAACCTATGGCTACACCTTC
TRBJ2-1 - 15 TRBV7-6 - CASSLVPGAYNEQFF TGTGCCAGCAGCTTAGTGCCGGGAGCCTACAATGAGCAGTTCTTC
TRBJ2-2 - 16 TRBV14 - CASSQRGLANTGELFF TGTGCCAGCAGCCAAAGGGGACTTGCCAACACCGGGGAGCTGTTTTTT
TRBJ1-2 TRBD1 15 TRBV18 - CASSRGQVNDYGYTF TGTGCCAGCTCACGGGGACAGGTAAACGACTATGGCTACACCTTC